Included here is one T cell receptor (beta chain) sequence, with context. No antigen is known for it. Sample time point: blood 2 weeks post-SBRT. Treatment meaning: 15 Gy SBRT to primary tumor, nephrectomy 4 weeks later. Clear cell pathology was present in this patient's renal cell carcinoma. V was trimmed by 3 bases and J by 6 bases, leaving 27 bases between them. Germline CDR1 and CDR2: SQVTM and ANQGSEA. The CDR3 contains 18 residues. This specimen comes from a study of radiation and T cells in renal cell carcinoma. Profiled with immunoSEQ multiplex PCR; TCRdb holds only in-frame clones, not every one. Here the sample spans roughly 60,000 clones, around 77% being singletons. Regarding the study as a whole: Without pretreatment biopsies, baseline tumor clonotype presence was undetermined.

The TCR sequence derives from a man aged 55 to 70 with renal cell carcinoma. The V gene is TRBV29-1, the J gene TRBJ2-1, with D possibly TRBD1 on 7 matching bases. Sequencing was performed on blood, taken from a patient whose treatment included radiotherapy and nephrectomy. This CDR3 reads CSVEGFQGEVVRVNEQFF. CDR3 nucleotide sequence: TGCAGCGTTGAGGGGTTCCAGGGGGAGGTGGTGAGAGTCAATGAGCAGTTCTTC.